A selection of T cell receptor beta chains follows, all from one sample in a study of blood T cell repertoires in COVID-19. Repertoires were generated with immunoSEQ multiplex PCR, while TCRdb's copy carries only in-frame clones and drops some. This sample has 23,000 or so clones, with roughly 84% found just once. Sequencing input: peripheral blood. The receptor source for this set is a man aged 50 or older with active COVID-19. Each CDR3 is given with its conserved first and last residue. D genes are given only for firm matches. Clone size is not always given. Where it is, it says once, few, many or a class for expanded clones.

CDR3nt,CDR3aa,d_gene,v_gene,j_gene,abundance
TGTGCCAGCAGATTACAGGGGTACGAGCAGTACTTC,CASRLQGYEQYF,TRBD1,TRBV12-3/TRBV12-4,TRBJ2-7,.
TGTGCCAGCAGCCGACAAAGCGGGAGGGCGGGCAATGAGCAGTTCTTC,CASSRQSGRAGNEQFF,TRBD2,TRBV7-9,TRBJ2-1,.
TGTGCCAGCAGCCGACAGGTACAAGAGACCCAGTACTTC,CASSRQVQETQYF,.,TRBV3-1/TRBV3-2,TRBJ2-5,.
TGTGCAGCTGATAAAGGGACAGTTCTGAACACTGAAGCTTTCTTT,CAADKGTVLNTEAFF,TRBD1,TRBV6-1,TRBJ1-1,.
TGTGCCAGCCGTATTACCCCTGCTTCTAGCGGGGGGCAGGAGGAGCAGTTCTTC,CASRITPASSGGQEEQFF,TRBD2,TRBV7-6,TRBJ2-1,few
TGTGCCAGCAGCTACTTTTCCGGGGGGTCCTATAGCAATCAGCCCCAGCATTTT,CASSYFSGGSYSNQPQHF,.,TRBV7-9,TRBJ1-5,.
TGCGCCAGCAGCCCTCGGAGACTACTGGGGACAGATACGCAGTATTTT,CASSPRRLLGTDTQYF,.,TRBV4-1,TRBJ2-3,.
TGTGCCAGCAGTCAAACAGGGGCGGGGGCCAACGTCCTGACTTTC,CASSQTGAGANVLTF,TRBD1,TRBV28,TRBJ2-6,.
TGTGCCAGCAGTTCCGGTGGGGCGGGCACAGATACGCAGTATTTT,CASSSGGAGTDTQYF,.,TRBV28,TRBJ2-3,.
TGTGCCAGCAGCTGGTTGGGGGCAGACAATGAGCAGTTCTTC,CASSWLGADNEQFF,.,TRBV5-4,TRBJ2-1,.
TGTGCCAGCTCGCCACAAAGTGCGAAAACTGAAGCTTTCTTT,CASSPQSAKTEAFF,.,TRBV18,TRBJ1-1,.
TGTGCCAGCAGTTCAACCATCATACAAGCTAGCGGGGACAATGAGCAGTTCTTC,CASSSTIIQASGDNEQFF,TRBD2,TRBV27,TRBJ2-1,.
TGTGCCAGCAGCAACGGATCAATTGACAGTCGGGCCACCTACGAGCAGTACTTC,CASSNGSIDSRATYEQYF,.,TRBV21-1,TRBJ2-7,.
TGTGCCAGCAGCGGACAGGGGGTCGGAAACACCATATATTTT,CASSGQGVGNTIYF,TRBD1,TRBV9,TRBJ1-3,.
TGTGCCAGCAGCTTAGAGGGGAGGCCAGGGCTCTACAATGAGCAGTTCTTC,CASSLEGRPGLYNEQFF,.,TRBV7-6,TRBJ2-1,.
TGTGCCAGCAGCTTAGCGGACAGGCTAGCTGCAGATACGCAGTATTTT,CASSLADRLAADTQYF,TRBD1,TRBV7-8,TRBJ2-3,.
TGTGCCAGCAGCCAAGGGGCAGTGAAGCCCCAGCATTTT,CASSQGAVKPQHF,.,TRBV3-1/TRBV3-2,TRBJ1-5,.
TGTGCCAGCGTAGCTTCCGGGACAGTCGGCTCTGGAAACACCATATATTTT,CASVASGTVGSGNTIYF,TRBD1,TRBV11-3,TRBJ1-3,once
TGTGCCAGCAGCTTAGGTCCAGGGGTAAGGGAGCAGTACTTC,CASSLGPGVREQYF,.,TRBV11-1,TRBJ2-7,.
TGTGCCAGCTCACCACGCCGGACAGGGACCGAGACCCAGTACTTC,CASSPRRTGTETQYF,TRBD1,TRBV18,TRBJ2-5,.
TGTGCCAGTAGTGGACAGAAATATTTAACTAATGAAAAACTGTTTTTT,CASSGQKYLTNEKLFF,.,TRBV19,TRBJ1-4,.
TGTGCCAGCAGCTTAGAGTATGGTCAGGGGGCATTCGAGCAGTACTTC,CASSLEYGQGAFEQYF,TRBD1,TRBV11-3,TRBJ2-7,.
TGTGCCAGCAGCTTAGCCCTTACCGGGACAGGGAGTAATGAAAAACTGTTTTTT,CASSLALTGTGSNEKLFF,TRBD1,TRBV7-9,TRBJ1-4,.
TGCGCCAGCAGCTTAGGCGGAGGAAACACCATATATTTT,CASSLGGGNTIYF,.,TRBV5-1,TRBJ1-3,.
TGTGCCAGCAGTCTGGAGGGTGGGACCGGGGAGCTGTTTTTT,CASSLEGGTGELFF,.,TRBV25-1,TRBJ2-2,.
TGTGCCAGCAGCTTCGACAGGACCAGAGGGAGCGGTTCCTATGGCTACACCTTC,CASSFDRTRGSGSYGYTF,.,TRBV6-2/TRBV6-3,TRBJ1-2,.
TGTGCCAGCAACTCCCCGGTAGGACTAGCGGGGGTCGCCTACGAGCAGTACTTC,CASNSPVGLAGVAYEQYF,TRBD2,TRBV11-2,TRBJ2-7,.
TGTGCCACCAGTGATTTCCAGAGCGAGCCCCAGCATTTT,CATSDFQSEPQHF,.,TRBV24-1,TRBJ1-5,.
TGTGCCAGCAGCTTGGAGGGGGTGAATCAGCCCCAGCATTTT,CASSLEGVNQPQHF,.,TRBV5-5,TRBJ1-5,once
TGTGCCAGCAGCCCCACTAACAGGCTCTCCTACGAGCAGTACTTC,CASSPTNRLSYEQYF,.,TRBV7-6,TRBJ2-7,.
TGTGCCAGCTCACTTGCAGGCACTGAAGCTTTCTTT,CASSLAGTEAFF,.,TRBV18,TRBJ1-1,.
TGTGCCAGCAGCGTTTACCTAGCGGCCCCACTCACAGATACGCAGTATTTT,CASSVYLAAPLTDTQYF,TRBD2,TRBV9,TRBJ2-3,.
TGCAGCGTTGACGGTATCCAAGAGACCCAGTACTTC,CSVDGIQETQYF,.,TRBV29-1,TRBJ2-5,.
TGCGCCAGCAGCTTCTCAGGGGGTCGGGCCACTGAAGCTTTCTTT,CASSFSGGRATEAFF,TRBD1,TRBV5-1,TRBJ1-1,.
TGTGCCAGCAAGGACAGGGCCCCCTACAATGAGCAGTTCTTC,CASKDRAPYNEQFF,TRBD1,TRBV7-2,TRBJ2-1,.
TGCAGCGTTGGTAAAACAGGGTGGAACGGCTACACCTTC,CSVGKTGWNGYTF,.,TRBV29-1,TRBJ1-2,once
TGTGCCAGCAGCTTGACAGGGGGTTGGTCTACTGAAGCTTTCTTT,CASSLTGGWSTEAFF,TRBD1,TRBV5-5,TRBJ1-1,.
TGCGCCAGCAGCTTGGGCGGACAGGGAAGGAATGGCTACACCTTC,CASSLGGQGRNGYTF,TRBD1,TRBV5-1,TRBJ1-2,.
TGTGCCAGCACCCGACGGTATCGGGGGGCAGCGGTGGACACTGAAGCTTTCTTT,CASTRRYRGAAVDTEAFF,.,TRBV6-4,TRBJ1-1,.
TGTGCCAGTAGTGGCCCCAGGGGCCGCAATGAGCAGTTCTTC,CASSGPRGRNEQFF,.,TRBV19,TRBJ2-1,.
TGTGCCAGCAGCCAAGGCTATGAGACAGGGGGCGGCAATCAGCCCCAGCATTTT,CASSQGYETGGGNQPQHF,TRBD1,TRBV3-1/TRBV3-2,TRBJ1-5,once
TGCGCCAGCAGCTTAAAGGAGTCGGCTGGCTACACCTTC,CASSLKESAGYTF,.,TRBV5-1,TRBJ1-2,.
TGTGCCAGCAGTGACCAGGGTTTGTACCAAGAGACCCAGTACTTC,CASSDQGLYQETQYF,.,TRBV2,TRBJ2-5,.
TGCAGCGTATTAACCGGGACAGGGGGAAATGAGCAGTTCTTC,CSVLTGTGGNEQFF,TRBD1,TRBV29-1,TRBJ2-1,.
TGTGCCATCAGTTCGGGACAGAAGAACACTGAAGCTTTCTTT,CAISSGQKNTEAFF,TRBD1,TRBV10-3,TRBJ1-1,.
TGCAGCGGCGCCAGGGACAGGGTAACCGGGGAGCTGTTTTTT,CSGARDRVTGELFF,TRBD1,TRBV29-1,TRBJ2-2,.
TGTGCCAGCAGTCATAGCGGCAAAAGCACAGATACGCAGTATTTT,CASSHSGKSTDTQYF,.,TRBV11-3,TRBJ2-3,.
TGTGCCAGCAGCCCAACCGTGGACAGGGTCAACTATGGCTACACCTTC,CASSPTVDRVNYGYTF,TRBD1,TRBV9,TRBJ1-2,.
TGCGCCAGCAGATCGGGGTTGAATGAGCAGTTCTTC,CASRSGLNEQFF,.,TRBV4-1,TRBJ2-1,.